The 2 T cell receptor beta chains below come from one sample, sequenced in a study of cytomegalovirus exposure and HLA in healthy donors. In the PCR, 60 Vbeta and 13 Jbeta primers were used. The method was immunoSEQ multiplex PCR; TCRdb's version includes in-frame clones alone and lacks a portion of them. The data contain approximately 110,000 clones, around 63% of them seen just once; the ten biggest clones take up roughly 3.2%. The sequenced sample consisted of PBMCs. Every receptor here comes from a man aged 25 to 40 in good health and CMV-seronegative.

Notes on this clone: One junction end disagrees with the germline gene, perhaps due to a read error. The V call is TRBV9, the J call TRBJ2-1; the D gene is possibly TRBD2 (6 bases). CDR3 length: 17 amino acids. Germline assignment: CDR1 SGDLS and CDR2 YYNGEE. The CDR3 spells CAGSVRYTGSTYNEQFF. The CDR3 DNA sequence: TGTGCCGGCAGCGTACGGTATACCGGGAGCACCTACAATGAGCAGTTCTTC.

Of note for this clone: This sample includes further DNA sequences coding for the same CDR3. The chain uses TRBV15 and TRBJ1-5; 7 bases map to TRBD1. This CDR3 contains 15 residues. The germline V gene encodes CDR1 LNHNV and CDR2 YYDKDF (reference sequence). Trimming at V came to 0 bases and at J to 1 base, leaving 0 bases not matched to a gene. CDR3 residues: CATSRDRGSNQPQHF. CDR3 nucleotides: TGTGCCACCAGCAGAGACAGGGGGAGCAATCAGCCCCAGCATTTT. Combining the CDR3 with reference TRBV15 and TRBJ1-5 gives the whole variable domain DAMVIQNPRYQVTQFGKPVTLSCSQTLNHNVMYWYQQKSSQAPKLLFHYYDKDFNNEADTPDNFQSRRPNTSFCFLDIRSPGLGDTAMYLCATSRDRGSNQPQHFGDGTRLSIL.